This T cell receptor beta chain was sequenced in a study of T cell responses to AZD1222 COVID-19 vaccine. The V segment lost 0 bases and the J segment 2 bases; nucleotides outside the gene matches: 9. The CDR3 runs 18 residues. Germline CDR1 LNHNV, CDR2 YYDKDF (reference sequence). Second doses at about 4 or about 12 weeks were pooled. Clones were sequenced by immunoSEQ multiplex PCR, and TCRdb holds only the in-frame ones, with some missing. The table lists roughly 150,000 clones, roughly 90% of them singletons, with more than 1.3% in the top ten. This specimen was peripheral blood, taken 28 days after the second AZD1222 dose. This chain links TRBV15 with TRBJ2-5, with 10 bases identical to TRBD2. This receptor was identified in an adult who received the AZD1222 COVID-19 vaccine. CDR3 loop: CATSREVGSGRGQETQYF. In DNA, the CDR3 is TGTGCCACCAGCAGAGAAGTGGGGAGCGGGAGGGGTCAAGAGACCCAGTACTTC.